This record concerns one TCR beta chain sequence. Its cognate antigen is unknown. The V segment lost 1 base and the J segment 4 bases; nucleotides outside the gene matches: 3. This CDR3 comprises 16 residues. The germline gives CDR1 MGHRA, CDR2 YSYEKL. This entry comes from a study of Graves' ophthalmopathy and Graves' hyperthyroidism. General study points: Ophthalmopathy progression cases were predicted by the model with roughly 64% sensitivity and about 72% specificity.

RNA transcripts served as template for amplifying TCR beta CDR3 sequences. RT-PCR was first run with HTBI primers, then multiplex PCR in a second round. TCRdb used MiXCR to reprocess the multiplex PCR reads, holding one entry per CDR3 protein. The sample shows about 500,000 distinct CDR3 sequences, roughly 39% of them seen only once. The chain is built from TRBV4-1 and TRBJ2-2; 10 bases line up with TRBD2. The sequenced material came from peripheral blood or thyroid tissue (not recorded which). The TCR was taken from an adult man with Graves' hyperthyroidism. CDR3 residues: CASSQVQRGGTGELFF. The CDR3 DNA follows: TGCGCCAGCAGCCAAGTTCAGCGGGGGGGCACCGGGGAGCTGTTTTTT.